Below, 21 T cell receptor beta chains from the same sample are listed, as sequenced in a study of vaccination and CD4 T cells after COVID-19. Once obtained from cultured CD4+ T cells, the DNA was sequenced using the Oncomine TCR Beta short-read assay. TCRdb itself ran the PCR reads through MiXCR, one entry per CDR3 protein. The table shows under 25,000 distinct CDR3 sequences, with over 60% occurring only once. Treatment indicated: approximately 11-day PBMC culture with coronavirus spike peptide pools or control peptides (ViraFEST assay). For these receptors, no antigen is known. Material for sequencing was CD4+ T cells from blood, cultured in vitro. The origin of the receptors is a human donor who had recovered from COVID-19.

This chain connects TRBV24-1 to TRBJ1-2; D is ambiguous. Germline V gives CDR1 KGHDR, CDR2 SFDVKD. Trimming removed 6 bases from V and 9 bases from J, with 22 bases in between. CDR3 length equals 15 residues. Written as DNA, the CDR3 is TGTGCCACCAGTTTTGGTTCGGACCAACGTGAAAGCTACACCTTC. This codes for CATSFGSDQRESYTF.

The V gene is TRBV5-1, the J gene TRBJ2-1; 11 bases line up with TRBD1. Germline trimming cut 4 bases from V and 4 bases from J; bases unmatched to any gene: 4. Germline values: CDR1 SGHRS, CDR2 YFSETQ. The CDR3 is 15 amino acids. The CDR3, as DNA: TGCGCCAGCAGCCCCGGGACAGGGGGTTACAATGAGCAGTTCTTC. It yields the protein CASSPGTGGYNEQFF. Supplemented by reference TRBV5-1 and TRBJ2-1, the full variable domain reads KAGVTQTPRYLIKTRGQQVTLSCSPISGHRSVSWYQQTPGQGLQFLFEYFSETQRNKGNFPGRFSGRQFSNSRSEMNVSTLELGDSALYLCASSPGTGGYNEQFFGPGTRLTVL.

This chain connects TRBV6-1 to TRBJ2-1, with 7 bases that match TRBD1. Germline CDR1 is MNHNS and CDR2 is SASEGT. The trim removed 6 bases at V and 1 base at J, leaving 6 bases unmatched. The CDR3 extends over 15 amino acids. The CDR3 coding sequence is TGTGCCAGCAGACAGGGGTATAGGTCCTACAATGAGCAGTTCTTC. This translates into CASRQGYRSYNEQFF.

This rearrangement joins TRBV10-2 to TRBJ1-1, with D maybe TRBD1 (5 bases). The germline gives CDR1 WSHSY, CDR2 SAAADI. The CDR3 runs to 15 residues. V lost 0 bases and J 3 bases, leaving 11 bases between the germline ends. CDR3 nucleotide sequence: TGCGCCAGCAGTGAGTCGAGACAGTTGGACACTGAAGCTTTCTTT. Translated, it gives CASSESRQLDTEAFF.

The chain combines TRBV7-8 with TRBJ1-2; the D gene is possibly TRBD1 (6 bases). CDR3 size: 13 residues. Germline loops: CDR1 SGHVS, CDR2 FQNEAQ. V shed 5 bases and J shed 6 bases, with 13 bases lying between them. CDR3 in DNA: TGTGCCAGCAGCGCCTCCCAGGGGAATGGCTACACCTTC. It encodes CASSASQGNGYTF.

This clonotype was detected a few times. V gene TRBV7-2 combines with J gene TRBJ2-2, with 13 bases matching TRBD2. Germline V gene sequence: CDR1 SGHTA, CDR2 FQGNSA. The CDR3 has 18 residues. The V gene end was trimmed by 3 bases and the J gene end by 6 bases; junction bases not matched to a gene: 10. The CDR3, as DNA: TGTGCCAGCAGCTTTGGGACTAGCGGGAAGCGGGGGGCCGGGGAGCTGTTTTTT. This translates into CASSFGTSGKRGAGELFF.

The chain carries TRBV24-1 and TRBJ1-1; 9 bases are shared with TRBD1. V shed 3 bases and J 1 base; nucleotides not matched to a gene: 2. Germline CDR1 and CDR2: KGHDR and SFDVKD. This CDR3 comprises 15 residues. The CDR3 coding sequence is TGTGCCACCAGTGATAACAGGGGGCCGAACACTGAAGCTTTCTTT. As protein: CATSDNRGPNTEAFF.

The CDR3, as DNA: TGTGCCAGCAGTGAAAGACAGCCGAACACTGAAGCTTTCTTT. This codes for CASSERQPNTEAFF. V gene TRBV6-1 combines with J gene TRBJ1-1, with D possibly TRBD1 on 5 matching bases. There are 14 residues in the CDR3. V was trimmed by 2 bases and J by 1 base, leaving 8 bases between them. Germline CDR1 reads MNHNS; CDR2 reads SASEGT.

The chain joins TRBV10-3 to TRBJ1-2; 11 bases match TRBD1. Germline trimming cut 6 bases from V and 6 bases from J; bases unmatched to any gene: 9. From germline, CDR1 is ENHRY and CDR2 SYGVKD. CDR3 length: 15 residues. CDR3 amino acids: CAIRLGQGAGDGYTF. The CDR3 DNA reads TGTGCCATCAGGCTAGGACAGGGGGCTGGGGATGGCTACACCTTC.

CDR3 nucleotide sequence: TGTGCCAGCAGCTTTGGAGGACTAGCGGGAGGCCCCTACGAGCAGTACTTC. Amino acid sequence: CASSFGGLAGGPYEQYF. The chain combines TRBV14 with TRBJ2-7; 14 bases line up with TRBD2. Unmatched junction bases numbered 8, after V lost 5 bases and J lost 2 bases. The CDR3 consists of 17 residues. CDR1 SGHDN and CDR2 FVKESK come from the germline V gene. The complete variable domain, with remaining parts taken from reference TRBV14 and TRBJ2-7, reads EAGVTQFPSHSVIEKGQTVTLRCDPISGHDNLYWYRRVMGKEIKFLLHFVKESKQDESGMPNNRFLAERTGGTYSTLKVQPAELEDSGVYFCASSFGGLAGGPYEQYFGPGTRLTVT.

This clonotype was seen a few times. This rearrangement joins TRBV6-1 to TRBJ1-5; D is possibly TRBD1 (6 bases). The CDR3 covers 15 residues. V dropped 4 bases and J dropped 7 bases, with 17 bases sitting between them. From germline, CDR1 is MNHNS and CDR2 SASEGT. The CDR3 sequence: CASSGTARGGQPQHF. CDR3 in DNA: TGTGCCAGCAGTGGAACCGCTCGAGGGGGACAGCCCCAGCATTTT.

The table lists this clonotype with a count of one. This chain joins TRBV24-1 and TRBJ2-3; 10 bases map to TRBD2. J lost 6 bases, V lost 4 bases, and 15 bases had no gene match. The CDR3 runs 18 residues. Germline CDR1 KGHDR, CDR2 SFDVKD. Written as DNA, the CDR3 is TGTGCCACCAGTGAACCAGAGACTAGCGGGTGGTTCGGGGATACGCAGTATTTT. Translated, it gives CATSEPETSGWFGDTQYF.

The rearrangement uses TRBV11-2 and TRBJ2-7, with D perhaps TRBD1 (6 bases). The CDR3 has 13 residues. The V end lost 6 bases, the J end lost 4 bases, and 13 bases lay between the germline ends. Germline assignment: CDR1 SGHAT and CDR2 FQNNGV. CDR3 nucleotides: TGTGCCAGCAGAACATCTGGACAGTACGAGCAGTACTTC. As protein: CASRTSGQYEQYF.

The genes are TRBV28 and TRBJ2-1; D gene unclear. Trimming shortened V by 3 bases and J by 5 bases, and 14 bases separated the two germline ends. CDR3 length: 15 amino acids. Per germline, CDR1 MDHEN and CDR2 SYDVKM. The CDR3 DNA sequence: TGTGCCAGCAGTTTCCCAGGAGTCGGTAACAATGAGCAGTTCTTC. Protein sequence: CASSFPGVGNNEQFF.

The rearrangement joins TRBV4-2 to TRBJ1-1, with TRBD1 as a possible D gene (6 bases). The germline V gene encodes CDR1 LGHNA and CDR2 YNFKEQ. The V end was cut by 4 bases, the J end by 2 bases, with 17 bases between. CDR3 length equals 16 residues. The CDR3 DNA sequence: TGTGCCAGCAGCCCTATCCCCCCCAGGGGAAACACTGAAGCTTTCTTT. Residues: CASSPIPPRGNTEAFF.

The chain carries TRBV6-5 and TRBJ1-2, with 11 bases that match TRBD1. This CDR3 region has 17 residues. V gave up 3 bases and J gave up 1 base; unmatched junction bases: 7. Germline loops: CDR1 MNHEY, CDR2 SVGAGI. CDR3 residues: CASSYGTGGLLNYGYTF. The CDR3 DNA reads TGTGCCAGCAGTTATGGGACAGGGGGATTACTTAACTATGGCTACACCTTC.

This chain uses TRBV7-2 with TRBJ1-1, with a possible D match to TRBD1 (6 bases). The germline V and J ends were trimmed by 5 bases and 1 base, with 14 bases remaining between them. CDR3 length: 15 amino acids. Germline V lookup: CDR1 SGHTA, CDR2 FQGNSA. As DNA, the CDR3 is TGTGCCAGCAGCCTTGGGGCGGGGGCGAACACTGAAGCTTTCTTT. This translates into CASSLGAGANTEAFF.

This chain connects TRBV15 to TRBJ2-7; the match to TRBD1 covers 8 bases. Looked up from germline, CDR1 is LNHNV and CDR2 is YYDKDF (reference sequence). Trimming cost V 3 bases and J 7 bases; bases outside gene matches: 14. The CDR3 is made up of 16 amino acids. The CDR3 DNA is TGTGCCACCAGCAGGAGACCGGGACAGGCGGCGGGGGAGCAGTACTTC. As protein: CATSRRPGQAAGEQYF.

This sequence joins TRBV6-2 or TRBV6-3 and TRBJ2-7; perhaps TRBD2 as D (5 bases). Germline V gives CDR1 MNHEY, CDR2 SVGEGT. CDR3 size: 15 residues. V was pared by 6 bases and J by 2 bases, with 17 bases between. Here the CDR3 DNA reads TGTGCCAGCAGCCCAAAGCGGCTTCCTACCTACGAGCAGTACTTC. Translated: CASSPKRLPTYEQYF.

The rearrangement uses TRBV19 and TRBJ2-2, with 8 bases fitting TRBD2. Germline-derived CDR1 and CDR2 are LNHDA and SQIVND (reference sequence). This CDR3 is 15 amino acids long. The trim removed 8 bases at V and 5 bases at J, leaving 10 bases unmatched. The CDR3 DNA reads TGTGCCAGTCGGATTTGGGAGCGGGAGACCGGGGAGCTGTTTTTT. Protein product: CASRIWERETGELFF.

This CDR3 is CASSEEEGAGEQPQHF. The CDR3 DNA sequence: TGTGCCAGCAGCGAAGAAGAGGGGGCTGGAGAACAGCCCCAGCATTTT. The chain joins TRBV11-2 to TRBJ1-5; the match to TRBD1 covers 7 bases. Losses at the gene ends were 5 bases for V and 7 bases for J; bases not matched to a gene: 14. The CDR3 contains 16 residues. The germline CDR1 and CDR2 sequences are SGHAT and FQNNGV.